What follows describes a single TCR beta chain. The antigen is undetermined. The sample is drawn from a study of cytomegalovirus exposure and HLA in healthy donors. The CDR3 has 13 residues. In germline, CDR1 is MDHEN, CDR2 SYDVKM. V was clipped by 6 bases and J by 4 bases; unmatched bases: 5. In the PCR, 60 Vbeta and 13 Jbeta primers were used. Only in-frame clones appear in the TCRdb table, and some are missing; sequencing was by immunoSEQ multiplex PCR. The repertoire holds fewer than 65,000 clones, 65% to 85% seen once, with about 1.4% in the top ten. Overall study results and limits: A later analysis showed HLA-associated TCR beta chains outstripping equally common others in clonal expansion.

The chain recombines TRBV28 with TRBJ1-2, with TRBD1 matching 7 bases. Sequencing used PBMCs. The source of this sequence is a man under 40 in good health and CMV-seronegative. The CDR3 DNA sequence: TGTGCCAGCAGCCCGGGACAGCCCTATGGCTACACCTTC. Protein sequence: CASSPGQPYGYTF.